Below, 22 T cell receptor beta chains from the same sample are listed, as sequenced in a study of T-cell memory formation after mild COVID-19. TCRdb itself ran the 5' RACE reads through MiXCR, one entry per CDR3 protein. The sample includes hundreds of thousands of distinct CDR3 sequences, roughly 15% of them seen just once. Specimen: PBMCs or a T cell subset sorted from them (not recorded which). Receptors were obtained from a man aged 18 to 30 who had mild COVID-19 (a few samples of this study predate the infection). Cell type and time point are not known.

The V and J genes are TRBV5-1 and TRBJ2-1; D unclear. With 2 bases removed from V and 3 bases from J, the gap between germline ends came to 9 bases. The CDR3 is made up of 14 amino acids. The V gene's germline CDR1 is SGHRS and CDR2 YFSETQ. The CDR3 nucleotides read TGCGCCAGCAGCTTTGGTAGCATCTACAATGAGCAGTTCTTC. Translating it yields CASSFGSIYNEQFF.

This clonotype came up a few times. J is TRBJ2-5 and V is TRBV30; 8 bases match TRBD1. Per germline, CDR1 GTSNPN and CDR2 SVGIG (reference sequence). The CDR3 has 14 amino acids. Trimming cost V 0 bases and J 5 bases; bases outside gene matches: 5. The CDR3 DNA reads TGTGCCTGGAGTGTAAACGGGGACAGGGAGACCCAGTACTTC. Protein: CAWSVNGDRETQYF.

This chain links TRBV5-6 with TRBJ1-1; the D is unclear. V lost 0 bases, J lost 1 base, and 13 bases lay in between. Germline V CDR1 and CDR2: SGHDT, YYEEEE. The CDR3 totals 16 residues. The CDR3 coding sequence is TGTGCCAGCAGCTTGGTAGTTGGGCGCGAGAACACTGAAGCTTTCTTT. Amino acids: CASSLVVGRENTEAFF.

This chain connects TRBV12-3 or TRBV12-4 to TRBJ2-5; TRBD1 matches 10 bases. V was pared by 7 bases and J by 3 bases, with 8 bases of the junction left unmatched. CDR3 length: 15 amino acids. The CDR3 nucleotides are TGTGCCAGCACCCGGGTGGGGACAGGGGAAGAGACCCAGTACTTC. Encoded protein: CASTRVGTGEETQYF.

The CDR3 protein is CASVWGRVDEAFF. CDR3 DNA: TGTGCCAGCGTTTGGGGGAGGGTAGATGAAGCTTTCTTT. The V call is TRBV12-3 or TRBV12-4, the J call TRBJ1-1; possibly TRBD1 for D (5 bases). The CDR3 contains 13 residues. Trimming left V 8 bases short and J 7 bases short, with 17 bases between.

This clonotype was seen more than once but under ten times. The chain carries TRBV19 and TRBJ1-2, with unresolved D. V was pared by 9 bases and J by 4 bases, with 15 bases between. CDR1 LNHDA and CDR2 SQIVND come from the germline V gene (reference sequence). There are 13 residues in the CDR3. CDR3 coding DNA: TGTGCCAGCCTAACGCCCGGGTCCTATGGCTACACCTTC. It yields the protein CASLTPGSYGYTF.

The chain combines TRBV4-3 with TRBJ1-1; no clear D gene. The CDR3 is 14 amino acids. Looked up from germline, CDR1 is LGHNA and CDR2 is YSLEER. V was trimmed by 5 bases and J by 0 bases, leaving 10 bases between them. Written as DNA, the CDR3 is TGCGCCAGCAGCGATAGGAATCTGAACACTGAAGCTTTCTTT. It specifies CASSDRNLNTEAFF.

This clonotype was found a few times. The CDR3 region has the DNA TGCGCCAGCAGCCCAGGGACGGACTATAGCAATCAGCCCCAGCATTTT. Translated: CASSPGTDYSNQPQHF. J is TRBJ1-5 and V is TRBV5-1; D is possibly TRBD1 (5 bases). V dropped 4 bases and J dropped 0 bases, with 14 bases sitting between them. Germline V gives CDR1 SGHRS, CDR2 YFSETQ. The CDR3 length is 16 residues.

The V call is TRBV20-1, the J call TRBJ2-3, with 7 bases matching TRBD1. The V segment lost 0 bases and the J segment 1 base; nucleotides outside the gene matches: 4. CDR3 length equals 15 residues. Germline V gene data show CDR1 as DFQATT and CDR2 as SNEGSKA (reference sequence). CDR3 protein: CSARDSGQGTDTQYF. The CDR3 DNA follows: TGCAGTGCTAGAGATTCTGGACAGGGCACAGATACGCAGTATTTT.

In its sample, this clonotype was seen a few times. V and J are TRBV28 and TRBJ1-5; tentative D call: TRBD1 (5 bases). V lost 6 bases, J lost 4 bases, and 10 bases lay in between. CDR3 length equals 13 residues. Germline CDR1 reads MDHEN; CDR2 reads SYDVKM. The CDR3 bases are TGTGCCAGCAGGGGGGTGTTTAATCAGCCCCAGCATTTT. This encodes CASRGVFNQPQHF.

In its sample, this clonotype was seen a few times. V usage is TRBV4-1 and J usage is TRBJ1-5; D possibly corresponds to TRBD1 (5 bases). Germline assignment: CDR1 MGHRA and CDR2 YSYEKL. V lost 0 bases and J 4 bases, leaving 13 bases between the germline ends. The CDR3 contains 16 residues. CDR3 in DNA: TGCGCCAGCAGCCAAGACGGCAGGGTGACGAATCAGCCCCAGCATTTT. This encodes CASSQDGRVTNQPQHF.

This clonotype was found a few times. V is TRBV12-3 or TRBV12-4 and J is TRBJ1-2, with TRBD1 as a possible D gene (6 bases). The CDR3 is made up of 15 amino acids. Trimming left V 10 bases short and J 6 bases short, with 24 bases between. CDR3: CATHDPWGRSDGYTF. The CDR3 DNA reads TGTGCCACCCACGATCCATGGGGGCGCAGCGATGGCTACACCTTC.

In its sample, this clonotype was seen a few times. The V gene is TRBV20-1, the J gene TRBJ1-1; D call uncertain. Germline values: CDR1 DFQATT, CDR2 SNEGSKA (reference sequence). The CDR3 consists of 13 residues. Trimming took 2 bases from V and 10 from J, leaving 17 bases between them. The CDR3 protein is CSARTAPVAGAFF. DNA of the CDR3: TGCAGTGCTAGAACCGCCCCAGTAGCAGGAGCTTTCTTT.

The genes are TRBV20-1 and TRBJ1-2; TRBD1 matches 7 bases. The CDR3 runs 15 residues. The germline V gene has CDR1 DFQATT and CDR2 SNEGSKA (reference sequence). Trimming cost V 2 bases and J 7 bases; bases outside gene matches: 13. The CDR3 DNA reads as TGCAGTGCTAGAAACCTCTTGAGAAGGGGGCTTGGCTACACCTTC. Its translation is CSARNLLRRGLGYTF.

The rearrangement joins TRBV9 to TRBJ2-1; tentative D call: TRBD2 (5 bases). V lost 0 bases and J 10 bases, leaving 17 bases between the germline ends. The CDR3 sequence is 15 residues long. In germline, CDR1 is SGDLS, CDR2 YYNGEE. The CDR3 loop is CASSVAPAGVWEQFF. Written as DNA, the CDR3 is TGTGCCAGCAGCGTAGCTCCGGCGGGCGTCTGGGAGCAGTTCTTC.

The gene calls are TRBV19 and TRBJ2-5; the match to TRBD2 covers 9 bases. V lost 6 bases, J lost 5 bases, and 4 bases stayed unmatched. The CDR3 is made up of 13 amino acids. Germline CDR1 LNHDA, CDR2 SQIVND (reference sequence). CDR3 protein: CASRLAGTETQYF. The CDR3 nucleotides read TGTGCCAGTAGACTAGCGGGTACGGAGACCCAGTACTTC.

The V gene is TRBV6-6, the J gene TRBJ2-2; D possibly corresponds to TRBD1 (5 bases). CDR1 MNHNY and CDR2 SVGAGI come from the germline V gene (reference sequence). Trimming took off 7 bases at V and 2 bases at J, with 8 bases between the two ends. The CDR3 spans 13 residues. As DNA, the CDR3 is TGTGCCAGCAAGGGGATTAACACCGGGGAGCTGTTTTTT. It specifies CASKGINTGELFF.

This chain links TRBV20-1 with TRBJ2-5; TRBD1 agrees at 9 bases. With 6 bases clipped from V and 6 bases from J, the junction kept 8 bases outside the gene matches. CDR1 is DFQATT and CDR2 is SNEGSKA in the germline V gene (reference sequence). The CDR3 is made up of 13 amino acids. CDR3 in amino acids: CSAIQGAAKTQYF. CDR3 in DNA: TGCAGTGCGATACAGGGGGCGGCAAAGACCCAGTACTTC.

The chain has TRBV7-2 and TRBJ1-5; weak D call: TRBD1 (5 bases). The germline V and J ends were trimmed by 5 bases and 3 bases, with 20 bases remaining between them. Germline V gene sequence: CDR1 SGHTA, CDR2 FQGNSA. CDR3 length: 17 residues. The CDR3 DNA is TGTGCCAGCAGCCCGGGTCCTCGACGGGGCCTCAATCAGCCCCAGCATTTT. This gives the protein CASSPGPRRGLNQPQHF.

The DNA of the CDR3 is TGCGCCAGCAGCTTGACAGCCATAAACTATGGCTACACCTTC. Its translation is CASSLTAINYGYTF. This chain joins TRBV5-1 and TRBJ1-2; no definite D call. This CDR3 contains 14 residues. Germline assignment: CDR1 SGHRS and CDR2 YFSETQ. V was trimmed by 1 base and J by 2 bases, leaving 9 bases between them.

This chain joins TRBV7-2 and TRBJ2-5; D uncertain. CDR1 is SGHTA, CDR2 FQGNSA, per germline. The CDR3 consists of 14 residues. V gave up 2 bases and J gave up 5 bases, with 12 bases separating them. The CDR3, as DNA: TGTGCCAGCAGCTTATCCCTGGGTCGGGAGACCCAGTACTTC. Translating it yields CASSLSLGRETQYF.

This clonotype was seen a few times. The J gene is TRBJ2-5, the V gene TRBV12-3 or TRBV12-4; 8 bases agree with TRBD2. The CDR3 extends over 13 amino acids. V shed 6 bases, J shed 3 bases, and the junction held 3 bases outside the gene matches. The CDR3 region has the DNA TGTGCCAGCAGCCGGCGGGGGGAAGAGACCCAGTACTTC. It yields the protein CASSRRGEETQYF.